The 12 T cell receptor beta chains below come from one sample, sequenced in a study of OX40 agonist ivuxolimab in advanced cancers. Profiling relied on immunoSEQ multiplex PCR, and the TCRdb table lists in-frame clones only, not all of them. The table has roughly 90,000 clones, roughly 89% seen once. The sample in question was CD4+ or CD8+ T cells sorted from blood, obtained in a trial of the OX40 agonist ivuxolimab. These receptors were taken from an adult with an advanced solid tumor such as melanoma, head and neck, liver or kidney cancer.

The gene calls are TRBV10-3 and TRBJ2-4; 9 bases align to TRBD2. Per germline, CDR1 ENHRY and CDR2 SYGVKD. The J segment lost 7 bases and the V segment lost 0 bases, leaving 13 bases of the junction unmatched. The CDR3 is 18 residues long. CDR3 protein: CAISESSGRVGSANIQYF. In DNA form, the CDR3 reads TGTGCCATCAGTGAGTCTAGCGGGAGAGTGGGTTCGGCTAACATTCAGTACTTC.

The chain recombines TRBV6-1 with TRBJ2-7; D ambiguous. Germline-derived CDR1 and CDR2 are MNHNS and SASEGT. Trimming took off 0 bases at V and 3 bases at J, with 12 bases between the two ends. CDR3 size: 15 residues. Here the CDR3 DNA reads TGTGCCAGCAGTGAAGCAGGGAACAGTCGCTACGAGCAGTACTTC. Protein: CASSEAGNSRYEQYF.

This clone is a singleton in its sample. One junction end does not reproduce the germline sequence, and a read error may be involved. The genes are TRBV7-9 and TRBJ1-1; TRBD1 matches at 9 bases. CDR1 is SEHNR and CDR2 is FQNEAQ in the germline V gene (reference sequence). The CDR3 consists of 15 residues. Here the CDR3 reads CASSSHGTGNPEAFF. The CDR3 nucleotides read TGTGCCAGCAGCTCCCACGGGACAGGGAACCCTGAAGCTTTCTTT.

The J gene is TRBJ2-5, the V gene TRBV19; no definite D call. Germline assignment: CDR1 LNHDA and CDR2 SQIVND (reference sequence). The germline V and J ends were trimmed by 6 bases and 5 bases, with 19 bases remaining between them. The CDR3 runs 15 residues. The CDR3 loop is CASSSLGGNWETQYF. The CDR3 DNA reads as TGTGCCAGTAGCTCCCTGGGCGGAAACTGGGAGACCCAGTACTTC.

The chain carries TRBV5-1 and TRBJ2-3, with TRBD2 as a possible D gene (5 bases). The CDR3 sequence is 14 residues long. V lost 1 base and J lost 2, with 8 bases in between. The germline V gene has CDR1 SGHRS and CDR2 YFSETQ. CDR3 loop: CASSLSGHTDTQYF. The CDR3 DNA is TGCGCCAGCAGCTTGAGCGGCCACACAGATACGCAGTATTTT.

The rearrangement joins TRBV29-1 to TRBJ2-2, with D possibly TRBD1 on 8 matching bases. V lost 7 bases to trimming and J lost 9 bases, with 21 bases between them. The CDR3 runs 14 residues. Germline lookup yields CDR1 SQVTM and CDR2 ANQGSEA. This CDR3 is CSAGGQGAFRELFF. The CDR3 nucleotides read TGCAGCGCCGGGGGGCAGGGGGCGTTCAGGGAGCTGTTTTTT.

The chain carries TRBV30 and TRBJ1-5; D is unresolved. Germline CDR1 GTSNPN, CDR2 SVGIG (reference sequence). Trimming cost V 2 bases and J 0 bases, with 11 bases left between them. CDR3 length: 15 amino acids. In DNA form, the CDR3 reads TGTGCCTGGAGTTCGTTGGGAGTTAGCAATCAGCCCCAGCATTTT. This encodes CAWSSLGVSNQPQHF.

CDR3 in amino acids: CASTKGSQEIYEQYF. CDR3 in DNA: TGCGCCAGCACCAAGGGGTCACAGGAGATCTACGAGCAGTACTTC. The V gene is TRBV5-1, the J gene TRBJ2-7, with D perhaps TRBD1 (5 bases). The germline gives CDR1 SGHRS, CDR2 YFSETQ. Trimming pared 6 bases from V and 3 bases from J, leaving 19 bases between. The CDR3 runs 15 residues.

The rearrangement links TRBV6-5 to TRBJ2-7, with TRBD2 as a possible D gene (6 bases). Germline assignment: CDR1 MNHEY and CDR2 SVGAGI. This CDR3 has 16 residues. Between the trimmed V and J ends, which lost 0 bases and 2 bases, there was a span of 14 bases. The CDR3 coding sequence is TGTGCCAGCAGTTACTCTGGGACTCAAAAGGCCTACGAGCAGTACTTC. Residues: CASSYSGTQKAYEQYF.

Here the CDR3 DNA reads TGCGCCAGCAGCCAAGATCCCAGCCCGGTCAAGACCCAGTACTTC. Its protein product is CASSQDPSPVKTQYF. The chain is built from TRBV4-1 and TRBJ2-5; D is ambiguous. Trimming stripped 0 bases from V and 6 bases from J, with 14 bases between. This CDR3 spans 15 amino acids. CDR1 and CDR2 (germline): MGHRA, YSYEKL.

The chain links TRBV13 to TRBJ2-1; tentatively, D is TRBD2 (6 bases). This CDR3 has 14 amino acids. Trimming stripped 5 bases from V and 5 bases from J, with 13 bases between. CDR1 and CDR2 (germline): PRHDT, FYEKMQ (reference sequence). The CDR3 bases are TGTGCCAGCAGCGCCCCCCAGCGGGACAATGAGCAGTTCTTC. Its translation is CASSAPQRDNEQFF.

V and J are TRBV7-2 and TRBJ2-1, with TRBD1 as a possible D gene (6 bases). The CDR3 length is 13 residues. Looked up from germline, CDR1 is SGHTA and CDR2 is FQGNSA. V gave up 1 base and J gave up 7 bases, with 8 bases separating them. CDR3 protein: CASSLDRVNEQFF. CDR3 sequence (DNA): TGTGCCAGCAGCTTAGACAGGGTGAATGAGCAGTTCTTC.